Below are 23 T cell receptor beta chains sequenced from a single sample in a study of OX40 agonist ivuxolimab in advanced cancers. Using immunoSEQ multiplex PCR, the repertoire was profiled, and TCRdb retains in-frame clones only, with some absent. The repertoire holds 55,000 to 80,000 clones, with approximately 79% as singletons. The specimen comprised CD4+ or CD8+ T cells sorted from blood, sampled in a trial of the OX40 agonist ivuxolimab. These receptors all stem from an adult with an advanced solid tumor such as melanoma, head and neck, liver or kidney cancer.

The CDR3 loop reads CSVGGSNRGSYTF. CDR3 in DNA: TGCAGCGTTGGAGGGAGTAACAGGGGCAGCTACACCTTC. This rearrangement joins TRBV29-1 to TRBJ1-2, with 7 bases fitting TRBD1. CDR3 size: 13 residues. Germline-derived CDR1 and CDR2 are SQVTM and ANQGSEA. V was pared by 4 bases and J by 9 bases, with 11 bases of the junction left unmatched.

This chain connects TRBV5-5 to TRBJ2-7; D remains unclear. V dropped 4 bases and J dropped 3 bases, with 8 bases sitting between them. This CDR3 comprises 12 residues. Germline lookup yields CDR1 SGHKS and CDR2 YYEKEE (reference sequence). CDR3: CASSPEIYEQYF. The CDR3 DNA reads as TGTGCCAGCAGCCCGGAGATCTACGAGCAGTACTTC.

The sample holds one count of this clone. The chain is built from TRBV11-2 and TRBJ1-6; 7 nucleotides align to TRBD1. Germline V gene lookup returns CDR1 SGHAT and CDR2 FQNNGV. This CDR3 comprises 14 residues. V lost 4 bases to trimming and J lost 10 bases; unmatched junction nucleotides: 7. The CDR3 is CASSSDRLVSPLHF. The CDR3 region has the DNA TGTGCCAGCAGCTCGGACAGGTTGGTGTCACCCCTCCACTTT.

The CDR3 nucleotides read TGCGCCAGCAGTCAAACACACTTCCGACTAGCGGGGCAAGAGACCCAGTACTTC. This codes for CASSQTHFRLAGQETQYF. The genes are TRBV23-1 and TRBJ2-5, with 11 bases fitting TRBD2. TRBV23-1 is an ORF, with its function uncertain. This CDR3 region has 18 residues. With 2 bases clipped from V and 2 bases from J, the junction kept 10 bases outside the gene matches.

The rearrangement joins TRBV30 to TRBJ2-3; TRBD2 aligns across 12 bases. Germline trimming cut 2 bases from V and 5 bases from J; bases unmatched to any gene: 11. Germline V CDR1 and CDR2: GTSNPN, SVGIG (reference sequence). This CDR3 has 17 amino acids. The chain's CDR3 is CAWSPSRLAGAGDTQYF. CDR3 bases: TGTGCCTGGAGTCCAAGTCGACTAGCGGGGGCCGGAGATACGCAGTATTTT.

V usage is TRBV15 and J usage is TRBJ1-2; possible D gene TRBD1, 5 bases. CDR3 length: 14 amino acids. V shed 0 bases and J shed 5 bases, with 10 bases lying between them. Germline lookup yields CDR1 LNHNV and CDR2 YYDKDF (reference sequence). CDR3 residues: CATSRDRGDYGYTF. DNA for the CDR3: TGTGCCACCAGCAGAGATAGGGGTGATTATGGCTACACCTTC.

The chain carries TRBV9 and TRBJ1-1; possibly TRBD1 for D (5 bases). Germline CDR1 SGDLS, CDR2 YYNGEE. Between the trimmed V and J ends, which lost 4 bases and 0 bases, there was a span of 10 bases. The length of the CDR3 is 14 residues. The CDR3 reads CASSPGQVNTEAFF. The CDR3 DNA follows: TGTGCCAGCAGCCCTGGACAAGTGAACACTGAAGCTTTCTTT.

This clone was detected only once. V gene TRBV7-3 combines with J gene TRBJ2-5; D might be TRBD1 (6 bases). The end of the DNA fits TRBJ2-7 better, so the J call may be wrong. CDR3 size: 15 residues. CDR1 is SGHTA and CDR2 is FQGTGA in the germline V gene. The chain's CDR3 is CASSLIRQGKHEQYF. The CDR3 DNA is TGTGCCAGCAGCTTAATTCGGCAGGGGAAGCACGAGCAGTACTTC.

This clone was recorded a few times. The chain is built from TRBV10-3 and TRBJ2-7, with TRBD1 matching over 12 bases. There are 16 residues in the CDR3. Germline loops: CDR1 ENHRY, CDR2 SYGVKD. J was trimmed by 0 bases and V by 4 bases; bases with no gene match: 4. CDR3 amino acids: CAISVPGQGASYEQYF. In DNA, the CDR3 is TGTGCCATCAGTGTACCGGGACAGGGGGCCTCCTACGAGCAGTACTTC.

The chain couples TRBV7-2 to TRBJ2-1; 7 bases are shared with TRBD2. CDR3 size: 16 residues. Germline V gene lookup returns CDR1 SGHTA and CDR2 FQGNSA. J lost 4 bases, V lost 0 bases, and 6 bases had no gene match. The DNA of the CDR3 is TGTGCCAGCAGCTTAGCCGCGGGACTACCTTACAATGAGCAGTTCTTC. Encoded protein: CASSLAAGLPYNEQFF. The variable domain in full, completed from reference TRBV7-2 and TRBJ2-1, reads GAGVSQSPSNKVTEKGKDVELRCDPISGHTALYWYRQSLGQGLEFLIYFQGNSAPDKSGLPSDRFSAERTGGSVSTLTIQRTQQEDSAVYLCASSLAAGLPYNEQFFGPGTRLTVL.

This sequence joins TRBV18 and TRBJ2-2, with 11 positions matching TRBD2. This CDR3 comprises 16 residues. Per the germline V gene, CDR1 is KGHSH and CDR2 is LQKENI. Trimming took 4 bases from V and 7 from J; bases not matched to a gene: 8. CDR3 region: CASSQLAGAIGGELFF. The CDR3 DNA is TGTGCCAGCTCACAACTAGCGGGAGCGATTGGCGGGGAGCTGTTTTTT.

The J gene is TRBJ2-7, the V gene TRBV27; 9 nucleotides agree with TRBD1. The CDR3 is 14 residues long. V lost 4 bases and J lost 8; bases outside the gene matches: 9. The germline V gene has CDR1 MNHEY and CDR2 SMNVEV (reference sequence). CDR3 in amino acids: CASSSTRTGGQQYF. The CDR3 DNA reads TGTGCCAGCAGTTCAACCCGAACAGGGGGCCAGCAGTACTTC.

The chain employs TRBV27 and TRBJ2-7; TRBD1 might be the D (6 bases). The CDR3 runs to 14 residues. Germline-derived CDR1 and CDR2 are MNHEY and SMNVEV (reference sequence). Trimming left V 2 bases short and J 3 bases short, with 11 bases between. The CDR3 bases are TGTGCCAGCAGTTTAGGTCGCAGGGGCTACGAGCAGTACTTC. Translation: CASSLGRRGYEQYF.

V and J are TRBV11-2 and TRBJ2-1, with 12 positions matching TRBD2. This CDR3 has 17 amino acids. The J segment lost 10 bases and the V segment lost 3 bases, leaving 13 bases of the junction unmatched. Germline CDR1 is SGHAT and CDR2 is FQNNGV. CDR3 DNA: TGTGCCAGCAGCTTCCTGGGGCTAGCGGGGGGGCGATGGGAGCAGTTCTTC. This encodes CASSFLGLAGGRWEQFF. The complete variable domain, with remaining parts taken from reference TRBV11-2 and TRBJ2-1, reads EAGVAQSPRYKIIEKRQSVAFWCNPISGHATLYWYQQILGQGPKLLIQFQNNGVVDDSQLPKDRFSAERLKGVDSTLKIQPAKLEDSAVYLCASSFLGLAGGRWEQFFGPGTRLTVL.

This sequence joins TRBV18 and TRBJ1-1; no firm D call. Germline lookup yields CDR1 KGHSH and CDR2 LQKENI. Trimming removed 5 bases at V and 1 base at J, with 8 bases between. The CDR3 totals 13 residues. This chain's CDR3 is CASSSQENTEAFF. CDR3 coding DNA: TGTGCCAGCTCATCACAAGAGAACACTGAAGCTTTCTTT. Drawing the rest from reference TRBV18 and TRBJ1-1, the complete variable domain is NAGVMQNPRHLVRRRGQEARLRCSPMKGHSHVYWYRQLPEEGLKFMVYLQKENIIDESGMPKERFSAEFPKEGPSILRIQQVVRGDSAAYFCASSSQENTEAFFGQGTRLTVV.

This clone is classed as medium-sized. CDR3 DNA sequence: TGTGCCAGCAGCATCGAGGGGAATCAGCCCCAGCATTTT. Residues: CASSIEGNQPQHF. The chain combines TRBV11-2 with TRBJ1-5, with TRBD1 as a possible D gene (5 bases). This CDR3 is 13 amino acids long. The V gene lost 5 bases and the J gene lost 4 bases, with 9 bases spanning the gap. The V gene's germline CDR1 is SGHAT and CDR2 FQNNGV.

The rearrangement uses TRBV5-6 and TRBJ2-2, with 9 nucleotides matching TRBD1. CDR1 and CDR2 from the germline V gene are SGHDT and YYEEEE. The V segment lost 0 bases and the J segment 2 bases; nucleotides outside the gene matches: 5. This CDR3 spans 17 amino acids. The CDR3 nucleotides read TGTGCCAGCAGCTTGGAACCGGGACAGGGTAACACCGGGGAGCTGTTTTTT. Its translation: CASSLEPGQGNTGELFF.

The chain is built from TRBV11-1 and TRBJ2-1; the D is unclear. CDR1 is SGHAT, CDR2 FQDESV, per germline (reference sequence). Between the trimmed V and J ends, which lost 5 bases and 12 bases, there was a span of 17 bases. This CDR3 is built from 13 residues. CDR3 amino acids: CASSKNRVSGQFF. The CDR3 DNA is TGTGCCAGCAGCAAAAATAGGGTTAGTGGGCAGTTCTTC.

On this clone itself: An end of the junction differs from the germline gene, which may be a read error. This chain joins TRBV30 and TRBJ2-1; 8 nucleotides align to TRBD1. Germline CDR1 is GTSNPN and CDR2 is SVGIG (reference sequence). CDR3 size: 14 residues. The CDR3 protein is CAWRPGGSHNEQFF. CDR3 coding DNA: TGTGCCTGGAGACCAGGGGGCTCCCACAATGAGCAGTTCTTC.

J is TRBJ1-1 and V is TRBV4-2, with TRBD1 as a possible D gene (5 bases). Germline V CDR1 and CDR2: LGHNA, YNFKEQ. This CDR3 has 14 amino acids. V was cut by 5 bases and J by 5 bases, with 15 bases left in between. The CDR3 loop reads CASSGLDGGTEAFF. CDR3 nucleotide sequence: TGTGCCAGCAGCGGCCTGGACGGGGGGACTGAAGCTTTCTTT.

This sequence joins TRBV5-4 and TRBJ2-3; 7 positions match TRBD2. V gave up 2 bases and J gave up 0 bases; unmatched junction bases: 6. Germline CDR1 reads SGHNT; CDR2 reads YYREEE (reference sequence). The CDR3 has 16 amino acids. CDR3 in DNA: TGTGCCAGCAGCTTCTGGCTAGCGGCTAGCACAGATACGCAGTATTTT. Protein product: CASSFWLAASTDTQYF.

This clone was counted between two and nine times. The same CDR3 can be traced to other DNA sequences in this sample. As DNA, the CDR3 is TGTGCCAGCAGCGTAGCAAATGAGCAGTTCTTC. It is translated as CASSVANEQFF. The J gene is TRBJ2-1, the V gene TRBV9; the D is unclear. CDR1 SGDLS and CDR2 YYNGEE come from the germline V gene. V was shortened by 0 bases and J by 7 bases, with 2 bases between the two germline ends. CDR3 length: 11 amino acids.

This clone has just one count. The rearrangement joins TRBV7-6 to TRBJ2-1; D remains ambiguous. V lost 5 bases and J lost 6, with 17 bases in between. Germline CDR1 reads SGHVS; CDR2 reads FNYEAQ. The CDR3 loop spans 15 amino acids. CDR3 nucleotide sequence: TGTGCCAGCAGCCCCGTCGCTCAAATGATCAATGAGCAGTTCTTC. It yields the protein CASSPVAQMINEQFF.